This T cell receptor beta chain emerged from a study of T cell changes during pregnancy in multiple sclerosis. Trimming removed 0 bases at V and 0 bases at J, with 8 bases between. Germline CDR1 is SGDLS and CDR2 is YYNGEE. The CDR3 runs 15 residues. Data came from immunoSEQ multiplex PCR; TCRdb stores just in-frame clones and leaves some out. The sample lists over 30,000 clones; 88% were seen once. This clone was counted a single time. V usage is TRBV9 and J usage is TRBJ2-3; no clear D gene. The sequenced sample was CD4+ T cells from peripheral blood mononuclear cells, obtained before pregnancy. This receptor was obtained from a female donor with multiple sclerosis, enrolled in a pregnancy study. The CDR3 DNA reads TGTGCCAGCAGCGTAGTTCCGACTAGCACAGATACGCAGTATTTT. This codes for CASSVVPTSTDTQYF.